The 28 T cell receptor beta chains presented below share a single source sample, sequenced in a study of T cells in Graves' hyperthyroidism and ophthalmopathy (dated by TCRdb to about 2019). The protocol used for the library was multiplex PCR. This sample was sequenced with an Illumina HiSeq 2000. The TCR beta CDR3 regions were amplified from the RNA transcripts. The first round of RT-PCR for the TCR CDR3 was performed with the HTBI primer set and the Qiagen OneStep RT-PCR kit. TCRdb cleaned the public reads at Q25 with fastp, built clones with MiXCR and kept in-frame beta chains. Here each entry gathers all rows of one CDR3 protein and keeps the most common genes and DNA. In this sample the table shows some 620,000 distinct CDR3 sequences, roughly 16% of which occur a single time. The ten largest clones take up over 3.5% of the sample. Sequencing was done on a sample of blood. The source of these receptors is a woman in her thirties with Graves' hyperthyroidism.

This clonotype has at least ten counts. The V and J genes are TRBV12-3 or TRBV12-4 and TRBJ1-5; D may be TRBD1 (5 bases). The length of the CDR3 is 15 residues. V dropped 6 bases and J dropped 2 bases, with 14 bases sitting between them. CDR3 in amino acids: CASSAGSTGNQPQHF. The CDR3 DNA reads TGTGCCAGCAGCGCAGGGTCCACGGGCAATCAGCCCCAGCATTTT.

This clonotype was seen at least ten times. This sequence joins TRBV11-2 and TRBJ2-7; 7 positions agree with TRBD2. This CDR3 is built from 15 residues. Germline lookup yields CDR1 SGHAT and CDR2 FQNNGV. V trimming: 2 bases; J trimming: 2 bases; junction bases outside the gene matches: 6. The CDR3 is CASSLREGGTYEQYF. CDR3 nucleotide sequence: TGTGCCAGCAGCTTAAGGGAGGGAGGAACCTACGAGCAGTACTTC.

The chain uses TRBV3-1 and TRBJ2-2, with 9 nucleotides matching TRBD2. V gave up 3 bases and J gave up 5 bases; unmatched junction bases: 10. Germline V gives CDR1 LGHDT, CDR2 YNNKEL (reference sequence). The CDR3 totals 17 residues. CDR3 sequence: CASSHSLAGAGTGELFF. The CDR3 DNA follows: TGTGCCAGCAGCCACTCATTAGCGGGAGCGGGGACCGGGGAGCTGTTTTTT.

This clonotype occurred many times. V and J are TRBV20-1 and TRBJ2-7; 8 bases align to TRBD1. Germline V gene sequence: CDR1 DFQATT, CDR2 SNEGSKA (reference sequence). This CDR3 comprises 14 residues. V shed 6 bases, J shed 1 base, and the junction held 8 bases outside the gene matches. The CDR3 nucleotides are TGCAGTGCGCCTCCGGGACAGGCTTCCTACGAGCAGTACTTC. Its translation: CSAPPGQASYEQYF.

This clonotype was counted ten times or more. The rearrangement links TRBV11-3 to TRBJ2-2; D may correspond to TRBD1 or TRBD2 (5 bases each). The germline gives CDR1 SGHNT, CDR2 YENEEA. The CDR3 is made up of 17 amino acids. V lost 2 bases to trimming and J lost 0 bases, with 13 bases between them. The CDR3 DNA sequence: TGTGCCAGCAGCTTATATGGGGGACCGACGAACACCGGGGAGCTGTTTTTT. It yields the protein CASSLYGGPTNTGELFF.

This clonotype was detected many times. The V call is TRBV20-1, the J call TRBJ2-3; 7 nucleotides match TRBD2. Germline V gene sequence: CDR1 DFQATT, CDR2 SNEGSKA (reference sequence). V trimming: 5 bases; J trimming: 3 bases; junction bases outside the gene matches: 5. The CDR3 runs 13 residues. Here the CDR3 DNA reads TGCAGTGCTCAGTGGGGGGGAACAGATACGCAGTATTTT. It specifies CSAQWGGTDTQYF.

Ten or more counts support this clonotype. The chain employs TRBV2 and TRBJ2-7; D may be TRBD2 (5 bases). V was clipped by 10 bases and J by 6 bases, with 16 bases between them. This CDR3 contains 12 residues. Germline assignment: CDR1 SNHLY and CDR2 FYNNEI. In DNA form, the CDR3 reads TGTGCCACCCTTTTCCGGACTTCCGAGCAGTACTTC. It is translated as CATLFRTSEQYF.

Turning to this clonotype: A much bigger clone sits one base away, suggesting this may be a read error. CDR3 residues: CASSTGREQETQYF. CDR3 nucleotides: TGTGCCAGCAGCACGGGACGGGAACAAGAGACCCAGTACTTC. The chain joins TRBV28 to TRBJ2-5; the D gene could be TRBD1 or TRBD2 (5 bases each). Trimming removed 6 bases at V and 2 bases at J, with 13 bases between. Germline CDR1 and CDR2: MDHEN and SYDVKM. CDR3 length equals 14 residues.

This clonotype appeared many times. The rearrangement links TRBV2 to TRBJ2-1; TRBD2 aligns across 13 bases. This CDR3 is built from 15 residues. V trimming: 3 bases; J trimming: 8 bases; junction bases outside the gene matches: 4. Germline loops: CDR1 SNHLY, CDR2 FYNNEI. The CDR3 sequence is CASSDRTSGSYEQFF. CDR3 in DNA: TGTGCCAGCAGTGATAGGACTAGCGGGAGCTATGAGCAGTTCTTC.

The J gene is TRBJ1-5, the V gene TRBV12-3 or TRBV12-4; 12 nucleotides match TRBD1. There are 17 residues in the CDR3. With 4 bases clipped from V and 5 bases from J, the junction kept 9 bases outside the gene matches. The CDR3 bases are TGTGCCAGCAGTTGGGGACAGGGGGCGCCGGGGGATCAGCCCCAGCATTTT. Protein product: CASSWGQGAPGDQPQHF.

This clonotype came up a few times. The chain's CDR3 is CASSFGDRAFPSSYEQYF. The CDR3 DNA is TGTGCCAGCAGCTTTGGGGACAGGGCATTTCCGAGCTCCTACGAGCAGTACTTC. The genes are TRBV11-2 and TRBJ2-7; 9 nucleotides match TRBD1. From germline, CDR1 is SGHAT and CDR2 FQNNGV. The CDR3 is 18 residues long. V dropped 3 bases and J dropped 0; count of bases not matched to a gene: 12. The full variable domain, rest sourced from reference TRBV11-2 and TRBJ2-7, is EAGVAQSPRYKIIEKRQSVAFWCNPISGHATLYWYQQILGQGPKLLIQFQNNGVVDDSQLPKDRFSAERLKGVDSTLKIQPAKLEDSAVYLCASSFGDRAFPSSYEQYFGPGTRLTVT.

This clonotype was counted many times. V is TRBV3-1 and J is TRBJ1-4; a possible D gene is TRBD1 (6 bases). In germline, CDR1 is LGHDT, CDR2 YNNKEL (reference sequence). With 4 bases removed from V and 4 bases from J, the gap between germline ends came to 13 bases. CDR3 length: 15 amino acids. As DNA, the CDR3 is TGTGCCAGCAGCCCCCTGCAGGGGAGTAATGAAAAACTGTTTTTT. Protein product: CASSPLQGSNEKLFF.

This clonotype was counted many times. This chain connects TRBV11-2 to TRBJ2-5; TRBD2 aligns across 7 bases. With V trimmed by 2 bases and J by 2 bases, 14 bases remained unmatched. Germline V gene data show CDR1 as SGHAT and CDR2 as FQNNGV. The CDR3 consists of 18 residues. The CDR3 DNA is TGTGCCAGCAGCTTACAGGTGTCAGCGGGAAGGGCACAAGAGACCCAGTACTTC. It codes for CASSLQVSAGRAQETQYF.

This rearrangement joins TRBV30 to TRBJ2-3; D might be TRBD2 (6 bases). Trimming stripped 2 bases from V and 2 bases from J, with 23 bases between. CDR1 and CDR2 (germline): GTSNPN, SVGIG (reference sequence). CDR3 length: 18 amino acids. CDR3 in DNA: TGTGCCTGGAGTCCATCCGGCCCTCTAGCGCTCCTCACAGATACGCAGTATTTT. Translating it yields CAWSPSGPLALLTDTQYF.

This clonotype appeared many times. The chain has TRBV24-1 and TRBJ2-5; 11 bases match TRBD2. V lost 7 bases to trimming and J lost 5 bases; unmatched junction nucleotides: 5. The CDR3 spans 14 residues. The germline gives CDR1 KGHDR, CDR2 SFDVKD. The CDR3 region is CATRDSGRGETQYF. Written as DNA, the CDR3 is TGTGCCACCAGAGATAGCGGGAGGGGTGAGACCCAGTACTTC.

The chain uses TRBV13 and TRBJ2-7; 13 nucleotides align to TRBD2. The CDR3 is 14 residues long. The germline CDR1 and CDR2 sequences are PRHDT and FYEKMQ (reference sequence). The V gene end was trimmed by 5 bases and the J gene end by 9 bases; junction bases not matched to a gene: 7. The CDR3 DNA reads TGTGCCAGCAGCCCCGGGACTAGCGGGGCCGTGCAGTACTTC. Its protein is CASSPGTSGAVQYF. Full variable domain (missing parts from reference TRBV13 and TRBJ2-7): AAGVIQSPRHLIKEKRETATLKCYPIPRHDTVYWYQQGPGQDPQFLISFYEKMQSDKGSIPDRFSAQQFSDYHSELNMSSLELGDSALYFCASSPGTSGAVQYFGPGTRLTVT.

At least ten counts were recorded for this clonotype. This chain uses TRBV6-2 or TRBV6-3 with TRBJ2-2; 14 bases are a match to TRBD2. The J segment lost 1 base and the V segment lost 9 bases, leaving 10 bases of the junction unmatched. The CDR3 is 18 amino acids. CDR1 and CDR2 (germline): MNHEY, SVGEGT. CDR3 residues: CASLQMGTSGRNTGELFF. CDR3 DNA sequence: TGTGCCAGTCTACAGATGGGGACTAGCGGGAGGAACACCGGGGAGCTGTTTTTT.

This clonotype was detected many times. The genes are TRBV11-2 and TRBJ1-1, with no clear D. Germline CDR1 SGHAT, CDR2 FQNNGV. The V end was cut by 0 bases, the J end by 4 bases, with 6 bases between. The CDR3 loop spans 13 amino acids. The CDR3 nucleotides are TGTGCCAGCAGCTTAGAGTTGGTCACTGAAGCTTTCTTT. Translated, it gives CASSLELVTEAFF. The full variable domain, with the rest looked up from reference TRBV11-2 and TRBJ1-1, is EAGVAQSPRYKIIEKRQSVAFWCNPISGHATLYWYQQILGQGPKLLIQFQNNGVVDDSQLPKDRFSAERLKGVDSTLKIQPAKLEDSAVYLCASSLELVTEAFFGQGTRLTVV.

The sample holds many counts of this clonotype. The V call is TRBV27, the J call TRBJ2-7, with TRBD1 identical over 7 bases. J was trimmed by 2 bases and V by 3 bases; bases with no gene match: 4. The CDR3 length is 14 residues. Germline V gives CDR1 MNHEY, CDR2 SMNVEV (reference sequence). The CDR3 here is CASSFRGGAYEQYF. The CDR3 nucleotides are TGTGCCAGCAGTTTTAGAGGGGGCGCCTACGAGCAGTACTTC.

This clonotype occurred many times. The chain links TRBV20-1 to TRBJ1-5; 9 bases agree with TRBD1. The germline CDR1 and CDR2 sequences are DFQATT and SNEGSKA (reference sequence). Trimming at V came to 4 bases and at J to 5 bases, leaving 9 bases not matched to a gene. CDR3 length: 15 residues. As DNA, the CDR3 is TGCAGTGCTACGGTTTCGACAGGGGGGTATCAGCCCCAGCATTTT. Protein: CSATVSTGGYQPQHF.

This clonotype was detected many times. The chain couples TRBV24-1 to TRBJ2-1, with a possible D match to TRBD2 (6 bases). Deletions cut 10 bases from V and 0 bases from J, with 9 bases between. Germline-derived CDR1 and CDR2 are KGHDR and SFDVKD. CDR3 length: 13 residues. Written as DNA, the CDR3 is TGTGCCACAAGCGGGCTCTCCTACAATGAGCAGTTCTTC. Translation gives CATSGLSYNEQFF.

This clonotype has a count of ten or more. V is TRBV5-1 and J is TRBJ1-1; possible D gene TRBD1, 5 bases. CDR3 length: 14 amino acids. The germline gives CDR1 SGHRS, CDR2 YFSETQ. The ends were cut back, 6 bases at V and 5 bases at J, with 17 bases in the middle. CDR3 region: CASKRDRQQTEAFF. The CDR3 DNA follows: TGCGCCAGCAAAAGGGACCGCCAGCAAACTGAAGCTTTCTTT.

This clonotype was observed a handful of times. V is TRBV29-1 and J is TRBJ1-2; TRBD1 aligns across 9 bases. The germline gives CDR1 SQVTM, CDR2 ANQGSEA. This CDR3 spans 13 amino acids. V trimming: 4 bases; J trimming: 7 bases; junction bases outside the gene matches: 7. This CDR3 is CSVGTGQGSGYTF. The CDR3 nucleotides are TGCAGCGTTGGTACGGGACAGGGCTCTGGCTACACCTTC. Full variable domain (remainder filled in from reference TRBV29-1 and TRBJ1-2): SAVISQKPSRDICQRGTSLTIQCQVDSQVTMMFWYRQQPGQSLTLIATANQGSEATYESGFVIDKFPISRPNLTFSTLTVSNMSPEDSSIYLCSVGTGQGSGYTFGSGTRLTVV.

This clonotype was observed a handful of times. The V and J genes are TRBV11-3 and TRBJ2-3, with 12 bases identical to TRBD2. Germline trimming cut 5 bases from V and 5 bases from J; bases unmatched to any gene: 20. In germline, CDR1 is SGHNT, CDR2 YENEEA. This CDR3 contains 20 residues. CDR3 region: CASSPGRLAGDTGSGDTQYF. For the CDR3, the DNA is TGTGCCAGCAGCCCGGGCCGACTAGCGGGAGATACAGGGTCTGGAGATACGCAGTATTTT. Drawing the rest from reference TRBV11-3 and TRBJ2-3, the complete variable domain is EAGVVQSPRYKIIEKKQPVAFWCNPISGHNTLYWYLQNLGQGPELLIRYENEEAVDDSQLPKDRFSAERLKGVDSTLKIQPAELGDSAVYLCASSPGRLAGDTGSGDTQYFGPGTRLTVL.

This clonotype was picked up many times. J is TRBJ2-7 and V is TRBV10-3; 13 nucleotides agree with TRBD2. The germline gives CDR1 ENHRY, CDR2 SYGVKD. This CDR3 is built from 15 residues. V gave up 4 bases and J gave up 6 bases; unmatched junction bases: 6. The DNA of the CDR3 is TGTGCCATCAGTGGGACGGGACTAGCGGGAACCGAGCAGTACTTC. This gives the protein CAISGTGLAGTEQYF.

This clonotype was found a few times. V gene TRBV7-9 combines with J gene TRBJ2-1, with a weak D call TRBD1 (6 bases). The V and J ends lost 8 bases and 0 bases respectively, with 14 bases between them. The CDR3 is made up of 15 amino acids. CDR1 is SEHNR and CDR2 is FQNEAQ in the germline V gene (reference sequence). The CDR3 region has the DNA TGTGCCAGCGAAGGGGGTATCAGCTCCTACAATGAGCAGTTCTTC. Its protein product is CASEGGISSYNEQFF. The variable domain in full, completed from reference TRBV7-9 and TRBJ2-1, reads DTGVSQNPRHKITKRGQNVTFRCDPISEHNRLYWYRQTLGQGPEFLTYFQNEAQLEKSRLLSDRFSAERPKGSFSTLEIQRTEQGDSAMYLCASEGGISSYNEQFFGPGTRLTVL.

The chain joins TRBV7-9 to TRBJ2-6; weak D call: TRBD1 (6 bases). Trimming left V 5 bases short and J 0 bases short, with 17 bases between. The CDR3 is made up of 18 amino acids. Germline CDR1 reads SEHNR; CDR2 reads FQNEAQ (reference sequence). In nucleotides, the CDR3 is TGTGCCAGCAGCCAGGACGGGACACCTCTCTCTGGGGCCAACGTCCTGACTTTC. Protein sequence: CASSQDGTPLSGANVLTF.

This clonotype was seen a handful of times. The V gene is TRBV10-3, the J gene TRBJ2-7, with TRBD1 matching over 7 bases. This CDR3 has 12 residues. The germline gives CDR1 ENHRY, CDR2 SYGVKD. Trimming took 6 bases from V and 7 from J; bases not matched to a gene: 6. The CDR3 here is CAIRQGEWEQYF. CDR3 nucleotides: TGTGCCATCAGGCAGGGGGAATGGGAGCAGTACTTC.